The rows below give T cell receptor beta chains drawn from one sample of a study of T cell changes during pregnancy in multiple sclerosis. The table came from immunoSEQ multiplex PCR; TCRdb's copy has only in-frame clones and leaves some out. The sample shows about 70,000 clones, 92% of them seen only once. Sequenced here: peripheral blood, sampled after pregnancy. The receptors shown here come from a female donor with multiple sclerosis, enrolled in a pregnancy study. Both conserved end residues are part of each CDR3. The D gene is left open where the match is weak. A clone size is listed for some rows: how often the clone was seen (once, few, many), or a class if it is expanded.

D: TRBD2
V: TRBV19
J: TRBJ2-4
size: NA
CDR3: CASSMATSALAKNIQYF
DNA: TGTGCCAGTAGTATGGCTACTAGCGCTCTAGCCAAAAACATTCAGTACTTC

D: TRBD2
V: TRBV13
J: TRBJ2-7
size: NA
CDR3: CASSSGTSGRREQYF
DNA: TGTGCCAGCAGCTCCGGGACTAGCGGGAGGCGTGAGCAGTACTTC

D: NA
V: TRBV6-5
J: TRBJ2-7
size: NA
CDR3: CASRRGLIFEEQYF
DNA: TGTGCCAGCCGGAGGGGATTAATTTTCGAAGAGCAGTACTTC

D: TRBD1
V: TRBV7-6
J: TRBJ2-6
size: NA
CDR3: CASSAGQGSSGANVLTF
DNA: TGTGCCAGCAGTGCAGGACAGGGATCTTCTGGGGCCAACGTCCTGACTTTC

D: NA
V: TRBV7-9
J: TRBJ1-3
size: NA
CDR3: CASSRGHLSVNTIYF
DNA: TGTGCCAGCAGCCGCGGACACCTCTCAGTAAACACCATATATTTT

D: NA
V: TRBV11-3
J: TRBJ2-7
size: NA
CDR3: CASSSRGTIDEQYF
DNA: TGTGCCAGCAGCTCTAGAGGAACAATCGACGAGCAGTACTTC

D: TRBD1
V: TRBV5-6
J: TRBJ1-5
size: NA
CDR3: CASSLWDRVQQPQHF
DNA: TGTGCCAGCAGCTTGTGGGACAGGGTCCAGCAGCCCCAGCATTTT

D: NA
V: TRBV18
J: TRBJ2-7
size: NA
CDR3: CASSPGLGEQNEQYF
DNA: TGTGCCAGCTCACCGGGTTTAGGGGAACAGAACGAGCAGTACTTC

D: NA
V: TRBV28
J: TRBJ2-7
size: NA
CDR3: CASTYPGQRSPHEQYF
DNA: TGTGCCAGCACCTACCCTGGACAGAGATCCCCCCACGAGCAGTACTTC

D: TRBD2
V: TRBV4-3
J: TRBJ2-7
size: NA
CDR3: CASSLRLAGELSGGPGYEQYF
DNA: TGCGCCAGCAGCCTCAGACTAGCGGGAGAATTATCCGGGGGACCGGGCTACGAGCAGTACTTC

D: TRBD2
V: TRBV30
J: TRBJ2-1
size: NA
CDR3: CAWTSGPYEQFF
DNA: TGTGCCTGGACTAGCGGGCCTTATGAGCAGTTCTTC

D: TRBD2
V: TRBV29-1
J: TRBJ2-7
size: once
CDR3: CSVRGAGVFIYEQYF
DNA: TGCAGCGTGCGCGGGGCGGGAGTGTTTATCTACGAGCAGTACTTC

D: TRBD1
V: TRBV7-9
J: TRBJ1-1
size: NA
CDR3: CASSFRGQGEQAFF
DNA: TGTGCCAGCAGCTTTCGGGGACAGGGGGAACAAGCTTTCTTT

D: NA
V: TRBV29-1
J: TRBJ2-1
size: NA
CDR3: CSGGLAAFSNEQFF
DNA: TGCAGTGGGGGCCTAGCGGCCTTCTCCAATGAGCAGTTCTTC

D: NA
V: TRBV28
J: TRBJ2-7
size: NA
CDR3: CASSRGGEPNEQYF
DNA: TGTGCCAGCAGTAGGGGGGGAGAACCCAACGAGCAGTACTTC

D: NA
V: TRBV5-4
J: TRBJ1-4
size: NA
CDR3: CASSHRGRGTNEKLFF
DNA: TGTGCCAGCAGCCATCGGGGGAGGGGGACTAATGAAAAACTGTTTTTT

D: NA
V: TRBV27
J: TRBJ2-7
size: NA
CDR3: CASSLAGTFSYEQYF
DNA: TGTGCCAGCAGTTTAGCAGGGACTTTCTCCTACGAGCAGTACTTC

D: NA
V: TRBV5-8
J: TRBJ2-6
size: NA
CDR3: CASSSVSGANVLTF
DNA: TGTGCCAGCAGCTCCGTCTCTGGGGCCAACGTCCTGACTTTC

D: TRBD1
V: TRBV19
J: TRBJ2-5
size: NA
CDR3: CASRGTGASVTQYF
DNA: TGTGCCAGTAGGGGGACAGGGGCGAGCGTGACCCAGTACTTC

D: NA
V: TRBV7-9
J: TRBJ2-6
size: NA
CDR3: CASSLFVSGANVLTF
DNA: TGTGCCAGCAGCTTATTCGTCTCTGGGGCCAACGTCCTGACTTTC

D: NA
V: TRBV5-1
J: TRBJ1-6
size: once
CDR3: CASSLSGQSPLHF
DNA: TGCGCCAGCAGCTTGAGCGGACAGTCACCCCTCCACTTT

D: NA
V: TRBV5-1
J: TRBJ1-4
size: NA
CDR3: CASSGGDEKLFF
DNA: TGCGCCAGCAGCGGGGGGGATGAAAAACTGTTTTTT

D: NA
V: TRBV13
J: TRBJ1-2
size: few
CDR3: CASSPRSGGMRYTF
DNA: TGTGCCAGCAGCCCCAGGTCAGGCGGGATGCGCTACACCTTC

D: NA
V: TRBV7-9
J: TRBJ2-7
size: NA
CDR3: CASSAWTGAYEQYF
DNA: TGTGCCAGCAGCGCCTGGACGGGAGCCTACGAGCAGTACTTC

D: NA
V: TRBV27
J: TRBJ2-5
size: NA
CDR3: CASSLDLGETQYF
DNA: TGTGCCAGCAGTCTGGACTTAGGGGAGACCCAGTACTTC

D: TRBD2
V: TRBV5-4
J: TRBJ2-1
size: NA
CDR3: CASSYGTSGDNEQFF
DNA: TGTGCCAGCAGCTATGGGACTAGCGGGGACAATGAGCAGTTCTTC

D: NA
V: TRBV28
J: TRBJ1-1
size: NA
CDR3: CASSFPGEYTEAFF
DNA: TGTGCCAGCAGTTTCCCGGGGGAATACACTGAAGCTTTCTTT

D: NA
V: TRBV18
J: TRBJ1-5
size: NA
CDR3: CASSPERNQPQHF
DNA: TGTGCCAGCTCACCAGAGAGGAATCAGCCCCAGCATTTT

D: NA
V: TRBV11-3
J: TRBJ1-1
size: once
CDR3: CASSSGGAVVFF
DNA: TGTGCCAGCAGCTCGGGAGGGGCCGTTGTTTTCTTT

D: TRBD1
V: TRBV28
J: TRBJ1-5
size: NA
CDR3: CASSPGTGGFQPQHF
DNA: TGTGCCAGCAGCCCCGGGACAGGGGGTTTTCAGCCCCAGCATTTT

D: TRBD2
V: TRBV9
J: TRBJ2-5
size: once
CDR3: CASSVGLAGETQYF
DNA: TGTGCCAGCAGCGTCGGACTAGCGGGAGAGACCCAGTACTTC

D: NA
V: TRBV28
J: TRBJ1-5
size: NA
CDR3: CASSFYPFLNQPQHF
DNA: TGTGCCAGCAGTTTCTATCCCTTCCTCAATCAGCCCCAGCATTTT

D: NA
V: TRBV30
J: TRBJ1-1
size: NA
CDR3: CAWSSRGNTEAFF
DNA: TGTGCCTGGAGTAGTAGAGGGAACACTGAAGCTTTCTTT

D: TRBD2
V: TRBV10-3
J: TRBJ2-1
size: NA
CDR3: CAISPGLAENEQFF
DNA: TGTGCCATCAGCCCGGGACTAGCGGAGAATGAGCAGTTCTTC

D: TRBD1
V: TRBV6-5
J: TRBJ1-1
size: NA
CDR3: CASSYQTGAGTEAFF
DNA: TGTGCCAGCAGTTACCAAACAGGGGCTGGGACTGAAGCTTTCTTT

D: NA
V: TRBV5-6
J: TRBJ2-3
size: NA
CDR3: CASSFGWPDTQYF
DNA: TGTGCCAGCAGCTTCGGGTGGCCAGATACGCAGTATTTT

D: NA
V: TRBV18
J: TRBJ1-3
size: NA
CDR3: CASSSGNTIYF
DNA: TGTGCCAGCTCATCAGGAAACACCATATATTTT

D: NA
V: TRBV10-1
J: TRBJ2-7
size: NA
CDR3: CARDTTNYEQYF
DNA: TGCGCCAGAGACACGACAAACTACGAGCAGTACTTC

D: NA
V: TRBV5-1
J: TRBJ2-1
size: NA
CDR3: CASSPPEGSGYNEQFF
DNA: TGCGCCAGCAGCCCCCCCGAGGGTAGCGGCTACAATGAGCAGTTCTTC

D: TRBD2
V: TRBV7-7
J: TRBJ2-2
size: NA
CDR3: CASSPGGTNTGELFF
DNA: TGTGCTAGCAGCCCGGGAGGAACGAACACCGGGGAGCTGTTTTTT

D: TRBD2
V: TRBV5-1
J: TRBJ2-1
size: NA
CDR3: CASSPRRTSGANEQFF
DNA: TGCGCCAGCAGCCCGAGACGGACTAGCGGGGCCAATGAGCAGTTCTTC

D: NA
V: TRBV27
J: TRBJ2-2
size: NA
CDR3: CASSRPQGANTGELFF
DNA: TGTGCCAGCAGTCGCCCACAGGGAGCGAACACCGGGGAGCTGTTTTTT

D: TRBD1
V: TRBV5-1
J: TRBJ1-5
size: NA
CDR3: CASSLQGNSNQPQHF
DNA: TGCGCCAGCAGCTTACAGGGGAATAGCAATCAGCCCCAGCATTTT

D: TRBD1
V: TRBV25-1
J: TRBJ2-3
size: NA
CDR3: CASSEDRGLTDTQYF
DNA: TGTGCCAGCAGTGAGGACAGGGGGCTTACAGATACGCAGTATTTT

D: NA
V: TRBV2
J: TRBJ1-2
size: once
CDR3: CASSEGPRQEQGYYGYTF
DNA: TGTGCCAGCAGTGAAGGACCCCGCCAAGAACAGGGATACTATGGCTACACCTTC

D: TRBD1
V: TRBV5-4
J: TRBJ1-1
size: NA
CDR3: CASSLTTGGEAFF
DNA: TGTGCCAGCAGCTTGACCACAGGGGGAGAAGCTTTCTTT

D: TRBD2
V: TRBV5-1
J: TRBJ2-2
size: once
CDR3: CASSLDPGLAGTGELFF
DNA: TGCGCCAGCAGCTTAGACCCGGGACTAGCCGGCACCGGGGAGCTGTTTTTT

D: NA
V: TRBV11-3
J: TRBJ2-1
size: NA
CDR3: CASSSHRREQFF
DNA: TGTGCCAGCAGCTCCCACCGGAGGGAGCAGTTCTTC

D: NA
V: TRBV12-5
J: TRBJ2-7
size: NA
CDR3: CASGLEVAQGPYEQYF
DNA: TGTGCTAGTGGTTTGGAGGTTGCGCAGGGCCCCTACGAGCAGTACTTC

D: NA
V: TRBV18
J: TRBJ2-7
size: NA
CDR3: CASSPPETYEQYF
DNA: TGTGCCAGCTCACCACCCGAGACCTACGAGCAGTACTTC

D: NA
V: TRBV10-3
J: TRBJ2-1
size: NA
CDR3: CAISESQAAEQFF
DNA: TGTGCCATCAGTGAGTCGCAAGCGGCTGAGCAGTTCTTC